These 3 T cell receptor beta chains share one sample of origin, sequenced in a study of shared clonotypes between healthy human individuals. TCRdb's table, derived via immunoSEQ multiplex PCR, lists solely in-frame clones and lacks some. The data show under 1,100,000 clones, approximately 80% seen once. The specimen sequenced was memory CD4+ T cells from PBMCs. Described subset: CD45RA-negative fraction. The receptors shown here come from a young man in good health. Some clones in this sample may be carry-over from other donors' samples.

This clone has only one observation. This chain connects TRBV19 to TRBJ2-7; the D gene is possibly TRBD1 (7 bases). Trimming took 4 bases from V and 9 from J, leaving 16 bases between them. Germline V gives CDR1 LNHDA, CDR2 SQIVND (reference sequence). The CDR3 contains 13 residues. The chain's CDR3 is CASSKTGARGQYF. The CDR3 nucleotides read TGTGCCAGTAGTAAAACAGGGGCGCGGGGGCAGTACTTC. Full variable domain (rest looked up from reference TRBV19 and TRBJ2-7): DGGITQSPKYLFRKEGQNVTLSCEQNLNHDAMYWYRQDPGQGLRLIYYSQIVNDFQKGDIAEGYSVSREKKESFPLTVTSAQKNPTAFYLCASSKTGARGQYFGPGTRLTVT.

To note about this clone: Other nucleotide sequences from this sample produce the same CDR3. The chain has TRBV5-1 and TRBJ2-7, with D unclear. Trimming cost V 0 bases and J 4 bases, with 2 bases left between them. This CDR3 is built from 11 residues. Germline CDR1 reads SGHRS; CDR2 reads YFSETQ. CDR3 region: CASSLGYEQYF. The DNA of the CDR3 is TGCGCCAGCAGCTTGGGATACGAGCAGTACTTC.

The gene calls are TRBV5-4 and TRBJ2-5, with D perhaps matching TRBD1 or TRBD2 (5 bases each). The germline CDR1 and CDR2 sequences are SGHNT and YYREEE (reference sequence). The CDR3 has 14 amino acids. The V end lost 1 base, the J end lost 4 bases, and 11 bases lay between the germline ends. Written as DNA, the CDR3 is TGTGCCAGCAGCTTGAGGAGAGGGGTAGAGACCCAGTACTTC. Residues: CASSLRRGVETQYF.